This T cell receptor beta chain was found in a study of blood T cell repertoires in COVID-19. Turning to the study itself: PBMCs, B-cell-depleted T cells, or T cells were the source of the cDNA or gDNA that made up the material.

Original processing methods: Using reference gene primer amplification, nucleated cell counts were estimated. Assay: immunoSEQ multiplex PCR; the TCRdb copy retains only in-frame clones and omits some. That table furnishes V, J and clone size, whereas the DNA furnished D and trimming. In the table there are about 310,000 clones, roughly 86% of which are singletons. The germline CDR1 and CDR2 sequences are SGHRS and YFSETQ. This CDR3 is 17 amino acids long. Regarding this clone: One junction end does not reproduce the germline sequence, and a read error may be involved.

The sample consisted of peripheral blood. The rearrangement joins TRBV5-1 to TRBJ2-7; 10 bases are a match to TRBD1. This TCR was sampled from a woman between 45 and 60 years old who had recovered from COVID-19. CDR3 DNA sequence: TGCGCCAGCAGCTTGGGACAGGGGGCGAGACTCTCCCACGAGCAGTACTTC. Amino acids: CASSLGQGARLSHEQYF. Full variable domain (missing parts from reference TRBV5-1 and TRBJ2-7): KAGVTQTPRYLIKTRGQQVTLSCSPISGHRSVSWYQQTPGQGLQFLFEYFSETQRNKGNFPGRFSGRQFSNSRSEMNVSTLELGDSALYLCASSLGQGARLSHEQYFGPGTRLTVT.